The rows below give T cell receptor beta chains drawn from one sample of a study of T cells after yellow fever vaccination. TCRdb recomputed calls from the 5' RACE reads with MiXCR, one row per CDR3 protein. The sample lists fewer than 350,000 distinct CDR3 sequences, approximately 3.8% occurring once. Sequences were derived from PBMCs, sampled on the day of the yellow fever booster vaccination. The receptors shown here come from a man between 18 and 29 years old who received the YFV17D yellow fever vaccine. The CDR3 runs from the conserved cysteine through the conserved F or W. The order of the fields is V gene, CDR3 length, J gene, clone size, D gene, CDR3 DNA, CDR3 protein. A D gene is named only where the DNA matches it firmly. Rows may omit the clone size; those that give it use once, few, many or a size class.

TRBV30	11	TRBJ2-1	many	NA	TGTGCCTGGAGTAAAAGGTCTGAGCAGTTCTTC	CAWSKRSEQFF
TRBV18	14	TRBJ1-1	many	NA	TGTGCCAGCTCACCTTCTAGGGGCGGGACTGAAGCTTTCTTT	CASSPSRGGTEAFF
TRBV20-1	13	TRBJ1-1	many	NA	TGCAGTGCCAGTCTCGGACAGTCGACTGAAGCTTTCTTT	CSASLGQSTEAFF
TRBV5-1	13	TRBJ1-6	many	TRBD1	TGCGCCAGCACCCGGGACAGCAATTCACCCCTCCACTTT	CASTRDSNSPLHF
TRBV7-2	16	TRBJ2-3	NA	TRBD2	TGTGCCAGCAGCTTATGGCTAGCGGGAAGCACAGATACGCAGTATTTT	CASSLWLAGSTDTQYF
TRBV7-8	18	TRBJ2-3	NA	TRBD1	TGTGCCAGCAGCCCTCCCGGGACAGGGTTCCGTAGCACAGATACGCAGTATTTT	CASSPPGTGFRSTDTQYF
TRBV12-3/TRBV12-4	13	TRBJ1-1	few	NA	TGTGCCAGCAGTCGAAAAGTGGGCACTGAAGCTTTCTTT	CASSRKVGTEAFF
TRBV28	14	TRBJ2-5	NA	TRBD2	TGTGCCAGCGTGACTAGCGGCCCGGGAAGGGCCCAGTACTTC	CASVTSGPGRAQYF
TRBV11-2	16	TRBJ1-2	many	NA	TGTGCCAGCAGCCTACTTACAGGGCCGAAGGACTATGGCTACACCTTC	CASSLLTGPKDYGYTF
TRBV10-3	12	TRBJ1-3	many	TRBD1	TGTGCCATCAGGGCCAAACAGGGGCCCATATATTTT	CAIRAKQGPIYF
TRBV7-9	14	TRBJ1-4	few	NA	TGTGCCAGCAGCCCGAACCCCCGGGGGGAAAAACTGTTTTTT	CASSPNPRGEKLFF
TRBV4-1	15	TRBJ1-5	NA	TRBD1	TGCGCCAGCAGCCCGGGACAGGGGCCACCTAGGCCCCAGCATTTT	CASSPGQGPPRPQHF
TRBV4-1	14	TRBJ1-5	few	NA	TGCGCCAGCAGCTATACAGAAAGCAATCAGCCCCAGCATTTT	CASSYTESNQPQHF
TRBV20-1	16	TRBJ2-3	NA	TRBD2	TGCAGTGCCGCCCTTGTGAGCGGGGGAGACACAGATACGCAGTATTTT	CSAALVSGGDTDTQYF
TRBV29-1	12	TRBJ1-2	many	NA	TGCAGCGTCCGCAGGGTTAACTATGGCTACACCTTC	CSVRRVNYGYTF
TRBV10-2	14	TRBJ2-7	many	TRBD1	TGCGCCAGCGAGACGACAGGGGAAGGGTACGAGCAGTACTTC	CASETTGEGYEQYF
TRBV7-2	16	TRBJ2-3	NA	TRBD2	TGTGCCAGCAGCCGCGTAGCGGGGCCTAGCACAGATACGCAGTATTTT	CASSRVAGPSTDTQYF
TRBV12-3/TRBV12-4	15	TRBJ2-2	many	TRBD1	TGTGCCAGCAGTTTCGACAGGGGGCCAAGCGGGGAGCTGTTTTTT	CASSFDRGPSGELFF
TRBV20-1	14	TRBJ2-7	many	NA	TGCAGTGCTAGACACAGTCCACTCTCCTACGAGCAGTACTTC	CSARHSPLSYEQYF
TRBV6-5	14	TRBJ2-3	many	NA	TGTGCCAGCAGTTACTCTGGGAGCACAGATACGCAGTATTTT	CASSYSGSTDTQYF